The 29 T cell receptor beta chains reported below all come from one sample, sequenced in a study of T cell changes during pregnancy in multiple sclerosis. TCRdb's table, derived via immunoSEQ multiplex PCR, lists solely in-frame clones and lacks some. The repertoire holds 25,000 to 35,000 clones, with roughly 90% as singletons. Sequenced material: CD8+ T cells from peripheral blood mononuclear cells, taken in the first trimester of pregnancy. These receptors were obtained from a female donor with multiple sclerosis, enrolled in a pregnancy study.

This rearrangement joins TRBV6-1 to TRBJ1-2; tentatively, D is TRBD1 (5 bases). CDR1 MNHNS and CDR2 SASEGT come from the germline V gene. V was clipped by 6 bases and J by 5 bases, with 10 bases between them. The CDR3 has 12 residues. The CDR3 DNA reads TGTGCCAGCAGGGGGCATGTATATGGCTACACCTTC. Translation gives CASRGHVYGYTF.

The CDR3 DNA follows: TGCGCCAGCAGCCACCGACAGGGCGGGCACACTGAAGCTTTCTTT. Amino acid sequence: CASSHRQGGHTEAFF. The chain couples TRBV4-1 to TRBJ1-1, with TRBD1 matching 7 bases. The junction had 7 bases not matched to a gene; V was cut back by 3 bases and J by 3 bases. Germline V gene data show CDR1 as MGHRA and CDR2 as YSYEKL. The CDR3 extends over 15 amino acids.

The count of this clone is one. This sequence joins TRBV9 and TRBJ2-1; D possibly corresponds to TRBD2 (5 bases). This CDR3 spans 16 amino acids. The V end lost 0 bases, the J end lost 0 bases, and 10 bases lay between the germline ends. CDR1 is SGDLS, CDR2 YYNGEE, per germline. The CDR3 loop reads CASSVGLADSYNEQFF. Here the CDR3 DNA reads TGTGCCAGCAGCGTAGGCCTAGCTGACTCCTACAATGAGCAGTTCTTC.

V usage is TRBV19 and J usage is TRBJ2-1, with 11 bases lining up with TRBD2. CDR1 is LNHDA and CDR2 is SQIVND in the germline V gene (reference sequence). The V segment lost 6 bases and the J segment 3 bases; nucleotides outside the gene matches: 4. The CDR3 covers 15 residues. The CDR3 bases are TGTGCCAGTAGCCCGACTAGCGGGATCTACAATGAGCAGTTCTTC. As protein: CASSPTSGIYNEQFF. The variable domain in full, completed from reference TRBV19 and TRBJ2-1, reads DGGITQSPKYLFRKEGQNVTLSCEQNLNHDAMYWYRQDPGQGLRLIYYSQIVNDFQKGDIAEGYSVSREKKESFPLTVTSAQKNPTAFYLCASSPTSGIYNEQFFGPGTRLTVL.

The CDR3 DNA sequence: TGTGCCAGCAGTGACAGCGGGAGGGCCCTTTTCTACGAGCAGTACTTC. It specifies CASSDSGRALFYEQYF. The genes are TRBV2 and TRBJ2-7; 10 bases map to TRBD2. V shed 3 bases and J 3 bases; nucleotides not matched to a gene: 8. This CDR3 region has 16 residues. Germline assignment: CDR1 SNHLY and CDR2 FYNNEI.

This chain links TRBV2 with TRBJ1-2, with 9 bases aligning to TRBD1. The germline CDR1 and CDR2 sequences are SNHLY and FYNNEI. Losses at the gene ends were 2 bases for V and 7 bases for J; bases not matched to a gene: 8. The CDR3 is 15 amino acids. CDR3 coding DNA: TGTGCCAGCAGTGAACCGGGACAGGGACACTCTGGCTACACCTTC. The encoded protein is CASSEPGQGHSGYTF.

The V and J genes are TRBV4-1 and TRBJ1-5, with D possibly TRBD1 on 5 matching bases. The length of the CDR3 is 14 residues. The V and J ends lost 0 bases and 6 bases respectively, with 9 bases between them. CDR1 and CDR2 from the germline V gene are MGHRA and YSYEKL. The CDR3 DNA sequence: TGCGCCAGCAGCCAAGACAGGGTAGCTCAGCCCCAGCATTTT. As protein: CASSQDRVAQPQHF.

The rearrangement links TRBV7-9 to TRBJ2-7; D gene unclear. V was clipped by 6 bases and J by 7 bases, with 10 bases between them. This CDR3 has 11 amino acids. Germline CDR1 reads SEHNR; CDR2 reads FQNEAQ (reference sequence). For the CDR3, the DNA is TGTGCCAGCAGTCTCGGAGAGGAGCAGTACTTC. This codes for CASSLGEEQYF.

The V call is TRBV5-1, the J call TRBJ2-6, with a tentative D call TRBD2 (6 bases). Trimming took off 0 bases at V and 4 bases at J, with 20 bases between the two ends. Germline V lookup: CDR1 SGHRS, CDR2 YFSETQ. The CDR3 sequence is 19 residues long. As DNA, the CDR3 is TGCGCCAGCAGCTTGGAGGAGGGATTAATTGCTACGGGGGCCAACGTCCTGACTTTC. Protein sequence: CASSLEEGLIATGANVLTF.

This rearrangement joins TRBV4-1 to TRBJ1-4; TRBD1 agrees at 7 bases. V shed 0 bases, J shed 3 bases, and the junction held 1 base outside the gene matches. This CDR3 is built from 15 residues. CDR1 is MGHRA, CDR2 YSYEKL, per germline. The CDR3 is CASSQDQGANEKLFF. CDR3 nucleotide sequence: TGCGCCAGCAGCCAAGACCAGGGGGCTAATGAAAAACTGTTTTTT.

The chain links TRBV4-1 to TRBJ2-7; maybe TRBD1 (6 bases). With 1 base removed from V and 5 bases from J, the gap between germline ends came to 15 bases. The CDR3 is 15 amino acids. CDR1 is MGHRA, CDR2 YSYEKL, per germline. CDR3 nucleotides: TGCGCCAGCAGCCAAGTAAGGACAGCTGCAGACGAGCAGTACTTC. Its translation: CASSQVRTAADEQYF.

The rearrangement uses TRBV12-5 and TRBJ2-5; D is perhaps TRBD1 (7 bases). Trimming shortened V by 6 bases and J by 5 bases, and 19 bases separated the two germline ends. CDR1 is LGHNT, CDR2 FRNRAP, per germline. CDR3 length: 15 amino acids. In nucleotides, the CDR3 is TGTGCTAGTGGCTTGCGGGGACAGATGGGTGAGACCCAGTACTTC. Translating gives CASGLRGQMGETQYF.

V usage is TRBV13 and J usage is TRBJ2-5; the match to TRBD1 covers 9 bases. This CDR3 contains 15 residues. V shed 0 bases, J shed 5 bases, and the junction held 4 bases outside the gene matches. Germline-derived CDR1 and CDR2 are PRHDT and FYEKMQ (reference sequence). The CDR3: CASSLGTGGMETQYF. The CDR3 DNA is TGTGCCAGCAGCTTAGGGACAGGGGGTATGGAGACCCAGTACTTC.

This clone occurred once. This chain links TRBV7-2 with TRBJ1-2, with 10 bases fitting TRBD1. Unmatched junction bases numbered 16, after V lost 8 bases and J lost 7 bases. Germline V lookup: CDR1 SGHTA, CDR2 FQGNSA. The CDR3 extends over 16 amino acids. The CDR3 loop is CASLLSPGTGVSGYTF. In nucleotides, the CDR3 is TGTGCCAGCTTACTATCCCCCGGGACAGGGGTTTCTGGCTACACCTTC.

V and J are TRBV7-2 and TRBJ1-2; D is undetermined. Germline CDR1 and CDR2: SGHTA and FQGNSA. With 1 base removed from V and 1 base from J, the gap between germline ends came to 19 bases. The CDR3 is made up of 18 amino acids. The CDR3 sequence: CASSLVGGLTNLNYGYTF. The DNA of the CDR3 is TGTGCCAGCAGCTTAGTAGGAGGTCTTACCAACCTTAACTATGGCTACACCTTC.

The chain employs TRBV5-5 and TRBJ1-5; possible D gene TRBD1, 5 bases. V was clipped by 5 bases and J by 3 bases, with 18 bases between them. This CDR3 region has 16 residues. Germline CDR1 reads SGHKS; CDR2 reads YYEKEE (reference sequence). In DNA form, the CDR3 reads TGTGCCAGCAGGGCTCAGGGTTGGTCGAACAATCAGCCCCAGCATTTT. Its translation is CASRAQGWSNNQPQHF. The full variable domain, with the rest looked up from reference TRBV5-5 and TRBJ1-5, is DAGVTQSPTHLIKTRGQQVTLRCSPISGHKSVSWYQQVLGQGPQFIFQYYEKEERGRGNFPDRFSARQFPNYSSELNVNALLLGDSALYLCASRAQGWSNNQPQHFGDGTRLSIL.

The chain combines TRBV9 with TRBJ2-7, with 15 nucleotides matching TRBD2. The J segment lost 3 bases and the V segment lost 3 bases, leaving 7 bases of the junction unmatched. Per germline, CDR1 SGDLS and CDR2 YYNGEE. The CDR3 runs 17 residues. Here the CDR3 reads CASSEGTSGRTYYEQYF. DNA of the CDR3: TGTGCCAGCAGCGAGGGGACTAGCGGGAGGACTTACTACGAGCAGTACTTC.

This rearrangement joins TRBV13 to TRBJ2-1; D is perhaps TRBD2 (6 bases). Deletions cut 5 bases from V and 5 bases from J, with 13 bases between. The CDR3 runs 14 residues. Germline V gives CDR1 PRHDT, CDR2 FYEKMQ (reference sequence). CDR3 region: CASSPSPGDNEQFF. CDR3 nucleotides: TGTGCCAGCAGCCCTTCACCGGGAGACAATGAGCAGTTCTTC.

The V and J genes are TRBV21-1 and TRBJ1-4; the table's D call, TRBD1, has no DNA check behind it. TRBV21-1 is noted as a pseudogene. The CDR3 covers 17 residues. DNA for the CDR3: TGTGCCAGCAGCAAATCTGGGGGCTTGACAACTAATGAAAAACTGTTTTTT. Translating gives CASSKSGGLTTNEKLFF.

The chain employs TRBV5-1 and TRBJ2-1; maybe TRBD1 (6 bases). Germline values: CDR1 SGHRS, CDR2 YFSETQ. This CDR3 has 15 amino acids. Trimming pared 3 bases from V and 4 bases from J, leaving 14 bases between. CDR3 nucleotide sequence: TGCGCCAGCAGCTCAGGGGTCCCCCCGTACAATGAGCAGTTCTTC. This gives the protein CASSSGVPPYNEQFF.

The chain employs TRBV28 and TRBJ1-2; a weak D match, TRBD1 (6 bases). Germline lookup yields CDR1 MDHEN and CDR2 SYDVKM. V was trimmed by 5 bases and J by 1 base, leaving 17 bases between them. CDR3 length: 16 residues. The CDR3 loop reads CASSQDRGFLNYGYTF. The DNA of the CDR3 is TGTGCCAGCAGTCAGGACAGAGGTTTCCTTAACTATGGCTACACCTTC.

The chain recombines TRBV1 with TRBJ2-3; the listed D gene, TRBD2, was not tested against the DNA. TRBV1 is a recognized pseudogene. This CDR3 is 16 amino acids long. For the CDR3, the DNA is TGCACCAGCAGCCAAGTTCCAGCGGGAGGCCCAGATACGCAGTATTTT. It specifies CTSSQVPAGGPDTQYF.

The rearrangement uses TRBV27 and TRBJ2-4, with 7 bases lining up with TRBD2. The germline V gene has CDR1 MNHEY and CDR2 SMNVEV (reference sequence). V shed 1 base, J shed 0 bases, and the junction held 12 bases outside the gene matches. The CDR3 length is 19 residues. The CDR3 sequence: CASSLWASGQVLAKNIQYF. Written as DNA, the CDR3 is TGTGCCAGCAGTTTATGGGCTAGCGGCCAAGTGCTAGCCAAAAACATTCAGTACTTC.

The chain combines TRBV6-4 with TRBJ1-1, with D tentatively TRBD1 (6 bases). V was cut by 6 bases and J by 7 bases, with 21 bases left in between. The CDR3 consists of 15 residues. Germline assignment: CDR1 MRHNA and CDR2 SNTAGT. The CDR3 region is CASRPGTSAANEAFF. DNA for the CDR3: TGTGCCAGCAGACCCGGGACAAGCGCGGCCAATGAAGCTTTCTTT.

The J gene is TRBJ2-7, the V gene TRBV7-2; D unresolved. Trimming pared 1 base from V and 6 bases from J, leaving 7 bases between. CDR3 length: 12 residues. The germline V gene encodes CDR1 SGHTA and CDR2 FQGNSA. The CDR3 here is CASSLELREQYF. In nucleotides, the CDR3 is TGTGCCAGCAGCTTAGAGTTGCGCGAGCAGTACTTC.

J is TRBJ2-7 and V is TRBV5-1; D may be TRBD1 (6 bases). Trimming pared 1 base from V and 2 bases from J, leaving 10 bases between. CDR3 length: 14 residues. Germline V gene sequence: CDR1 SGHRS, CDR2 YFSETQ. Written as DNA, the CDR3 is TGCGCCAGCAGCTTGACAGGGCTACCCTACGAGCAGTACTTC. Protein: CASSLTGLPYEQYF.

The chain joins TRBV7-9 to TRBJ2-2, with D perhaps TRBD2 (7 bases). The CDR3 consists of 17 residues. Germline CDR1 reads SEHNR; CDR2 reads FQNEAQ (reference sequence). V was trimmed by 4 bases and J by 0 bases, leaving 15 bases between them. CDR3 nucleotides: TGTGCCAGCAGCTCCAGGGGAGGGGACCCGAACACCGGGGAGCTGTTTTTT. It translates to CASSSRGGDPNTGELFF.

This chain's CDR3 is CASSLILAGGPLNNEQFF. The DNA of the CDR3 is TGTGCCAGCAGTTTAATACTAGCGGGGGGCCCCCTTAACAATGAGCAGTTCTTC. The rearrangement uses TRBV27 and TRBJ2-1, with 12 nucleotides matching TRBD2. Trimming at V came to 2 bases and at J to 5 bases, leaving 10 bases not matched to a gene. Germline V CDR1 and CDR2: MNHEY, SMNVEV (reference sequence). This CDR3 has 18 residues.

The rearrangement uses TRBV19 and TRBJ1-2; 11 bases are a match to TRBD1. Germline lookup yields CDR1 LNHDA and CDR2 SQIVND (reference sequence). The CDR3 loop spans 16 amino acids. V lost 3 bases and J lost 4; bases outside the gene matches: 7. The CDR3 nucleotides are TGTGCCAGTAGTATGGGACAGGGGGTTTCGGTCTATGGCTACACCTTC. Protein: CASSMGQGVSVYGYTF.